The 8 T cell receptor beta chains reported below all come from one sample, sequenced in a study of blood T cell repertoires in COVID-19. Libraries were prepared by immunoSEQ multiplex PCR; TCRdb keeps only in-frame clonotypes and omits some of them. The sample lists about 310,000 clones; under 90% were seen once. Sequenced input: PBMCs or T cells enriched from blood (not recorded which). The receptors here all came from a woman between 25 and 40 years old who had recovered from COVID-19.

This clone appeared a single time. CDR3 residues: CASRLVYYEQFF. The DNA of the CDR3 is TGTGCCAGCAGACTAGTTTACTATGAGCAGTTCTTC. The rearrangement uses TRBV2 and TRBJ2-1; D may be TRBD2 (5 bases). The CDR3 is 12 amino acids. Trimming shortened V by 6 bases and J by 8 bases, and 11 bases separated the two germline ends. Germline loops: CDR1 SNHLY, CDR2 FYNNEI.

The chain couples TRBV7-9 to TRBJ2-1, with TRBD1 identical over 12 bases. The CDR3 extends over 16 amino acids. The junction had 10 bases not matched to a gene; V was cut back by 5 bases and J by 8 bases. CDR1 and CDR2 (germline): SEHNR, FQNEAQ (reference sequence). The CDR3 protein is CASSMGQGALVDEQFF. CDR3 DNA: TGTGCCAGCAGCATGGGACAGGGGGCCCTGGTCGATGAGCAGTTCTTC.

This chain links TRBV7-2 with TRBJ2-1; D gene uncertain. V was clipped by 4 bases and J by 10 bases, with 11 bases between them. CDR3 length equals 12 residues. CDR1 is SGHTA and CDR2 is FQGNSA in the germline V gene. The CDR3 sequence: CASSSLGWEQFF. As DNA, the CDR3 is TGTGCCAGCAGCTCCCTAGGATGGGAGCAGTTCTTC.

The J gene is TRBJ2-7, the V gene TRBV29-1, with TRBD1 matching 10 bases. The CDR3 has 14 amino acids. The germline gives CDR1 SQVTM, CDR2 ANQGSEA. Losses at the gene ends were 2 bases for V and 2 bases for J; bases not matched to a gene: 3. CDR3 sequence (DNA): TGCAGCGTTGAACGCGGGACAGGGGCCTACGAGCAGTACTTC. It codes for CSVERGTGAYEQYF.

The rearrangement links TRBV30 to TRBJ2-3; 9 nucleotides line up with TRBD1. This CDR3 region has 17 residues. Looked up from germline, CDR1 is GTSNPN and CDR2 is SVGIG (reference sequence). J lost 1 base, V lost 3 bases, and 11 bases had no gene match. The CDR3 DNA reads TGTGCCTGGAGCCGGAGCCTTGGACAGGGGCGCACAGATACGCAGTATTTT. This sequence encodes CAWSRSLGQGRTDTQYF.

V and J are TRBV6-1 and TRBJ1-1; the match to TRBD1 covers 9 bases. J gave up 3 bases and V 6 bases, and 5 bases lay outside the gene matches. The CDR3 runs to 14 residues. Per the germline V gene, CDR1 is MNHNS and CDR2 is SASEGT. In DNA form, the CDR3 reads TGTGCCAGCAGCTCCGGGACAGGGTACACTGAAGCTTTCTTT. This codes for CASSSGTGYTEAFF.

The chain is built from TRBV7-3 and TRBJ1-6, with 9 positions matching TRBD1. Germline CDR1 is SGHTA and CDR2 is FQGTGA. Trimming removed 5 bases from V and 7 bases from J; junction bases left unmatched: 3. The CDR3 has 14 amino acids. The CDR3 nucleotides are TGTGCCAGCAGCCCGGGACAGGGAAATTCACCCCTCCACTTT. Protein: CASSPGQGNSPLHF.

V usage is TRBV7-2 and J usage is TRBJ1-5, with D perhaps matching TRBD1 (5 bases). Trimming removed 4 bases from V and 7 bases from J, with 17 bases in between. Looked up from germline, CDR1 is SGHTA and CDR2 is FQGNSA. This CDR3 region has 15 residues. The CDR3 spells CASSSAGGVWQPQHF. CDR3 coding DNA: TGTGCCAGCAGCTCGGCGGGGGGGGTTTGGCAGCCCCAGCATTTT.